This T cell receptor beta chain was identified in a study of shared clonotypes between healthy human individuals. This clone was counted between two and nine times. Trimming took 0 bases from V and 6 from J, leaving 5 bases between them. From germline, CDR1 is MDHEN and CDR2 SYDVKM. The CDR3 extends over 13 amino acids. Assay used: immunoSEQ multiplex PCR; TCRdb lists only in-frame clones, some missing. There are around 1.1 million clones in the sample; about 84% occur only once, and 0.55% to 0.7% lies in the top ten. Specimen: memory CD4+ T cells from PBMCs. This sample's subset: CD45RA-negative fraction. The TCR comes from a man aged 18 to 30 in good health. Some clones in this sample may be carry-over from other donors' samples. The gene calls are TRBV28 and TRBJ1-4; D is undetermined. The CDR3: CASSLWDDEKLFF. As DNA, the CDR3 is TGTGCCAGCAGTTTATGGGACGATGAAAAACTGTTTTTT.